This T cell receptor (beta chain) originates from a study of shared clonotypes between healthy human individuals. Points from the study as a whole: Non-shared clonotypes had lower generation probabilities than clonotypes shared by all four sorted-subset donors.

CDR1 is SGHRS, CDR2 YFSETQ, per germline. With 4 bases clipped from V and 1 base from J, the junction kept 8 bases outside the gene matches. The CDR3 runs to 18 residues. Genomic DNA of each subset was evenly split across several immunoSEQ plates. Measured with immunoSEQ multiplex PCR; TCRdb has only the in-frame clones, and not every one. The data hold roughly 700,000 clones, with about 74% observed a single time. Remarks on this clone: Its antigen is unknown.

The rearrangement links TRBV5-1 to TRBJ1-4, with 12 bases fitting TRBD1. The sequenced sample consisted of memory CD4+ T cells sorted from blood. Documented subset: CD45RA-negative fraction. This TCR was recovered from a young woman in good health. This chain's CDR3 is CASSDRDRGRRTNEKLFF. In nucleotides, the CDR3 is TGCGCCAGCAGCGATCGGGACAGGGGGCGAAGAACTAATGAAAAACTGTTTTTT.